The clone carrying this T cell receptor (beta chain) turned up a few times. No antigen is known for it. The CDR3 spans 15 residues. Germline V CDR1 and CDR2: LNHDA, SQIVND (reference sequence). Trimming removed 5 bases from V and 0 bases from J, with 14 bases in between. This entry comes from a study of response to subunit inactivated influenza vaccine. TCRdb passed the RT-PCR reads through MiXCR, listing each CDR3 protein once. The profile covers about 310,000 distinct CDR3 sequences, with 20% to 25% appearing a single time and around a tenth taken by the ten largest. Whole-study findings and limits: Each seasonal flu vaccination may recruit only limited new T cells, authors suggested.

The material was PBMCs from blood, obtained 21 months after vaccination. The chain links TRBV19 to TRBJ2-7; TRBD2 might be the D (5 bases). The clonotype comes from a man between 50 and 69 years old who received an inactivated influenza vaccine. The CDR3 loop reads CASSVSGKSSYEQYF. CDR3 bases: TGTGCCAGTAGTGTATCCGGGAAAAGCTCCTACGAGCAGTACTTC.